This T cell receptor beta chain was sequenced for a study of blood T cell repertoires in COVID-19. Study-level background: There were acute and convalescent COVID-19 samples, and they came from the United States, Italy and Spain. PBMCs, B-cell-depleted T cells, or T cells provided the cDNA or gDNA that made up the material.

Authors' analysis steps: Nucleated cell number was recorded as an estimate derived from reference gene primer amplification. TCRdb's table, derived via immunoSEQ multiplex PCR, lists solely in-frame clones and lacks some. V, J and clone size derive from that table, while D and trimming were established from the DNA sequence. The sample contains approximately 190,000 clones, over 80% of which appear only once. Trimming stripped 0 bases from V and 4 bases from J, with 7 bases between. Germline assignment: CDR1 SGDLS and CDR2 YYNGEE. This CDR3 spans 13 amino acids. Source material: peripheral blood. The TCR sequence derives from a middle-aged woman with acute or convalescent COVID-19. The chain has TRBV9 and TRBJ1-1, with a weak D call TRBD1 (5 bases). CDR3 nucleotide sequence: TGTGCCAGCAGCGTAGGGGGCTTCACTGAAGCTTTCTTT. Residues: CASSVGGFTEAFF.